The 22 T cell receptor beta chains given below trace back to one sample, sequenced in a study of graft-versus-host responses after intestinal transplantation. Sequencing was performed with immunoSEQ multiplex PCR; in TCRdb, only in-frame clones are kept and a portion is missing. Of approximately 130,000 clones in the sample, 90% to 95% are singletons; the top ten hold around 0.16%. These receptors' antigens are unknown. The sample in question was unstimulated CD4+ T cells sorted from spleen or lymph node cells, obtained before intestinal transplant. Every receptor here comes from a human donor who received an intestinal transplant.

The chain links TRBV5-1 to TRBJ2-5; either TRBD1 or TRBD2 may supply D (5 bases each). Germline loops: CDR1 SGHRS, CDR2 YFSETQ. Trimming removed 3 bases from V and 5 bases from J, with 17 bases in between. CDR3 length: 15 amino acids. CDR3 nucleotides: TGCGCCAGCAGCTCGACAAGGGGAGCAAGGGAGACCCAGTACTTC. Translated, it gives CASSSTRGARETQYF. The full variable domain, its missing parts supplied by reference TRBV5-1 and TRBJ2-5, is KAGVTQTPRYLIKTRGQQVTLSCSPISGHRSVSWYQQTPGQGLQFLFEYFSETQRNKGNFPGRFSGRQFSNSRSEMNVSTLELGDSALYLCASSSTRGARETQYFGPGTRLLVL.

J is TRBJ1-3 and V is TRBV5-1, with 7 bases lining up with TRBD1. Trimming took 4 bases from V and 4 from J; bases not matched to a gene: 14. The CDR3 length is 17 residues. Germline V lookup: CDR1 SGHRS, CDR2 YFSETQ. This CDR3 is CASSRTPQGTTGNTIYF. DNA of the CDR3: TGCGCCAGCAGCCGGACACCACAGGGGACAACAGGAAACACCATATATTTT.

The chain employs TRBV5-1 and TRBJ2-5; 7 bases match TRBD1. V lost 4 bases, J lost 5 bases, and 8 bases stayed unmatched. Per germline, CDR1 SGHRS and CDR2 YFSETQ. The CDR3 totals 14 residues. CDR3 region: CASSRGQLMETQYF. CDR3 DNA sequence: TGCGCCAGCAGCCGGGGACAGCTGATGGAGACCCAGTACTTC.

The chain carries TRBV7-9 and TRBJ2-2, with TRBD2 identical over 11 bases. Germline lookup yields CDR1 SEHNR and CDR2 FQNEAQ (reference sequence). The ends lost 7 bases at V and 4 bases at J; junction bases unmatched: 17. The CDR3 sequence is 19 residues long. As DNA, the CDR3 is TGTGCCAGCAACTCGGGGGATAGCGGGGGGGTCCGAGGCACCGGGGAGCTGTTTTTT. Translated: CASNSGDSGGVRGTGELFF.

CDR3 amino acids: CASSLQGTNQPQHF. CDR3 bases: TGTGCCAGCAGCTTACAGGGGACAAATCAGCCCCAGCATTTT. This chain uses TRBV5-5 with TRBJ1-5; TRBD1 matches at 7 bases. This CDR3 has 14 amino acids. CDR1 is SGHKS and CDR2 is YYEKEE in the germline V gene (reference sequence). V lost 2 bases, J lost 4 bases, and 3 bases stayed unmatched.

The chain links TRBV18 to TRBJ1-5, with 11 bases fitting TRBD1. After removal of 0 bases from V and 6 bases from J, the junction contained 4 bases not matched to a gene. This CDR3 region has 16 residues. Germline loops: CDR1 KGHSH, CDR2 LQKENI. CDR3 DNA: TGTGCCAGCTCACCACCGGGACAGGGGGTCGGTCAGCCCCAGCATTTT. Translated, it gives CASSPPGQGVGQPQHF.

In this sample, this clone turned up once. This chain links TRBV5-1 with TRBJ2-5; perhaps TRBD1 as D (6 bases). Germline CDR1 and CDR2: SGHRS and YFSETQ. The CDR3 loop spans 13 amino acids. Trimming stripped 1 base from V and 3 bases from J, with 7 bases between. The CDR3 sequence is CASSLTGKETQYF. The CDR3 bases are TGCGCCAGCAGCTTGACAGGGAAAGAGACCCAGTACTTC.

Remarks on this clone: A read error may account for a junction end that differs from germline. The sample has other DNA sequences that encode this CDR3 too. The chain recombines TRBV29-1 with TRBJ1-1; D gene unclear. The CDR3 has 13 amino acids. Germline CDR1 SQVTM, CDR2 ANQGSEA. Here the CDR3 DNA reads TGCAGCGTTGAACGGGTTATGAACACTGAGGCTTTCTTT. Protein: CSVERVMNTEAFF.

The CDR3 sequence is CASSIGQGSGNTIYF. The CDR3, as DNA: TGTGCCAGTAGTATCGGACAGGGCTCTGGAAACACCATATATTTT. The J gene is TRBJ1-3, the V gene TRBV19; 8 nucleotides align to TRBD1. The CDR3 spans 15 residues. From germline, CDR1 is LNHDA and CDR2 SQIVND (reference sequence). V gave up 3 bases and J gave up 0 bases; unmatched junction bases: 1.

The chain links TRBV6-5 to TRBJ1-5, with no clear D. V lost 1 base to trimming and J lost 9 bases, with 10 bases between them. The germline V gene encodes CDR1 MNHEY and CDR2 SVGAGI. CDR3 length: 13 amino acids. As DNA, the CDR3 is TGTGCCAGCAGTTACTTCCCAAGGCTGCCCCAGCATTTT. It translates to CASSYFPRLPQHF.

This clone has only a few counts. V is TRBV6-1 and J is TRBJ2-3, with D perhaps matching TRBD2 (6 bases). The V end was cut by 5 bases, the J end by 3 bases, with 15 bases between. The CDR3 is made up of 15 amino acids. Germline lookup yields CDR1 MNHNS and CDR2 SASEGT. CDR3 nucleotides: TGTGCCAGCAGTTCCAAGCGAGCGGGTACAGATACGCAGTATTTT. It is translated as CASSSKRAGTDTQYF.

The genes are TRBV7-7 and TRBJ2-5; 10 nucleotides agree with TRBD2. Germline V gene data show CDR1 as SSHAT and CDR2 as FNYEAQ (reference sequence). There are 15 residues in the CDR3. With V trimmed by 5 bases and J by 2 bases, 5 bases remained unmatched. In DNA, the CDR3 is TGTGCCAGCAGCCCGGTACTAGCGGGGCAAGAGACCCAGTACTTC. This encodes CASSPVLAGQETQYF.

The chain uses TRBV5-1 and TRBJ2-7; D is uncertain. V was clipped by 0 bases and J by 7 bases, with 11 bases between them. Germline V gene sequence: CDR1 SGHRS, CDR2 YFSETQ. The CDR3 has 13 amino acids. The CDR3 DNA is TGCGCCAGCAGCTTGGAGTTCGCTGGTGAGCAGTACTTC. This codes for CASSLEFAGEQYF.

In its sample, this clone was seen once. J is TRBJ2-3 and V is TRBV6-5; possibly TRBD1 or TRBD2 for D (6 bases each). Germline values: CDR1 MNHEY, CDR2 SVGAGI. V lost 6 bases to trimming and J lost 0 bases, with 13 bases between them. The CDR3 has 15 amino acids. The chain's CDR3 is CASSSTGASTDTQYF. The DNA for the CDR3 is TGTGCCAGCAGCTCCACGGGGGCCAGCACAGATACGCAGTATTTT.

V and J are TRBV6-1 and TRBJ1-1; D is perhaps TRBD1 (5 bases). The CDR3 contains 13 residues. CDR1 is MNHNS and CDR2 is SASEGT in the germline V gene. Trimming left V 6 bases short and J 7 bases short, with 15 bases between. CDR3 sequence reads: CASRKERDFEAFF. The CDR3 DNA reads as TGTGCCAGCAGAAAGGAAAGGGACTTTGAAGCTTTCTTT.

The table lists this clone with a count of one. The chain is built from TRBV10-3 and TRBJ2-1, with no clear D. CDR3 length: 11 amino acids. V was clipped by 11 bases and J by 4 bases, with 9 bases between them. Germline V lookup: CDR1 ENHRY, CDR2 SYGVKD. CDR3 DNA: TGTGCCGCCAGTAGTTACAATGAGCAGTTCTTC. It encodes CAASSYNEQFF.

This rearrangement joins TRBV4-1 to TRBJ1-1; the D gene is possibly TRBD1 (6 bases). V gave up 2 bases and J gave up 5 bases, with 18 bases separating them. This CDR3 is 16 amino acids long. Germline V lookup: CDR1 MGHRA, CDR2 YSYEKL. Here the CDR3 DNA reads TGCGCCAGCAGCCAAAGGCAGGGGATGTTGGGAACTGAAGCTTTCTTT. Its protein is CASSQRQGMLGTEAFF.

The CDR3 DNA is TGTGCCAGTAGTATAGATCACGGCGGCCCCTATGGCTACACCTTC. The encoded protein is CASSIDHGGPYGYTF. The V and J genes are TRBV19 and TRBJ1-2; D not resolved. V lost 0 bases, J lost 4 bases, and 12 bases lay in between. CDR3 length: 15 residues. Germline values: CDR1 LNHDA, CDR2 SQIVND (reference sequence).

V and J are TRBV21-1 and TRBJ2-7; the tabulated D call, TRBD2, remains unverified against the DNA. TRBV21-1 is a pseudogene. The CDR3 is made up of 11 amino acids. Here the CDR3 DNA reads TGTGCGAGGCTGGGTACCTACGAGCAGTACTTC. Amino acids: CARLGTYEQYF.

The gene calls are TRBV7-2 and TRBJ2-5, with 9 bases identical to TRBD2. The ends lost 2 bases at V and 5 bases at J; junction bases unmatched: 9. Germline CDR1 is SGHTA and CDR2 is FQGNSA. The CDR3 runs 16 residues. The chain's CDR3 is CASSLTFAGGQETQYF. DNA of the CDR3: TGTGCCAGCAGCTTAACCTTTGCGGGGGGGCAGGAGACCCAGTACTTC.

The J gene is TRBJ2-1, the V gene TRBV9; 8 bases align to TRBD2. After removal of 4 bases from V and 3 bases from J, the junction contained 12 bases not matched to a gene. CDR1 is SGDLS and CDR2 is YYNGEE in the germline V gene. The CDR3 runs to 17 residues. The CDR3 spells CASSFSGEADFYNEQFF. CDR3 sequence (DNA): TGTGCCAGCAGCTTTAGCGGGGAGGCCGACTTCTACAATGAGCAGTTCTTC.

V is TRBV5-8 and J is TRBJ2-3, with TRBD2 matching over 11 bases. Germline V CDR1 and CDR2: SGHTS, YDEGEE. J lost 5 bases, V lost 4 bases, and 6 bases had no gene match. The CDR3 loop spans 15 amino acids. CDR3 sequence: CASSKRLAGRDTQYF. Written as DNA, the CDR3 is TGTGCCAGCAGCAAAAGACTAGCGGGACGAGATACGCAGTATTTT. The whole variable domain, filled in from reference TRBV5-8 and TRBJ2-3, reads EAGVTQSPTHLIKTRGQQATLRCSPISGHTSVYWYQQALGLGLQFLLWYDEGEERNRGNFPPRFSGRQFPNYSSELNVNALELEDSALYLCASSKRLAGRDTQYFGPGTRLTVL.